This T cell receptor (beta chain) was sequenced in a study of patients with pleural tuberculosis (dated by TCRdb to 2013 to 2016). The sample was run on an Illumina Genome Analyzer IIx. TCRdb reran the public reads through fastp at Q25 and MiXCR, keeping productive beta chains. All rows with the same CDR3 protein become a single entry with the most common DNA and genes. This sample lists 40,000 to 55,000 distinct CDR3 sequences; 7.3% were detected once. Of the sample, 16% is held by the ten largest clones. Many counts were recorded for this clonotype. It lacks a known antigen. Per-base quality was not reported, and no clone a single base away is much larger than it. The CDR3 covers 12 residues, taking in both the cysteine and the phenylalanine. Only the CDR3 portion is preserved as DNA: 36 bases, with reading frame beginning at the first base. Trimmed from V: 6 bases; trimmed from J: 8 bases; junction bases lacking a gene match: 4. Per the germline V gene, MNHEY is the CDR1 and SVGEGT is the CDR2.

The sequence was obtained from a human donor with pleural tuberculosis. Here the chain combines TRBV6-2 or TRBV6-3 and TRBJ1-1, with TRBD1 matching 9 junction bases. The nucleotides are TGTGCCAGCAGAACAGGGGGCGACGAAGCTTTCTTT. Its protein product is CASRTGGDEAFF.